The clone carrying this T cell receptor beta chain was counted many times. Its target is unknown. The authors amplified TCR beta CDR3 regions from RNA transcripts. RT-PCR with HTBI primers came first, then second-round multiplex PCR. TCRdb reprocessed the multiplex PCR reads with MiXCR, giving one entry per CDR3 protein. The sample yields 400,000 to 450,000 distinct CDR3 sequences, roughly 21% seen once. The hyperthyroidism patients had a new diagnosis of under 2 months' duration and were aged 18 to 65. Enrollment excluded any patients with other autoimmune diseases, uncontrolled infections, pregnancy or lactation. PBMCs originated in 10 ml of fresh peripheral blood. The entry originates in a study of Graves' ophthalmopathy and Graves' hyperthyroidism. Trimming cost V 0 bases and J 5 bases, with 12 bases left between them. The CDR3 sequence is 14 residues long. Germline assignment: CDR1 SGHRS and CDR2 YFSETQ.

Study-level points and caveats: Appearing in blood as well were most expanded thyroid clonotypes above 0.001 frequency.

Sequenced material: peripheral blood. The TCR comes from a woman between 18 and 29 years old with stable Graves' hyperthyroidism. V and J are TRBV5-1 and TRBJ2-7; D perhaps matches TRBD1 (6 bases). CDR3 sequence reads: CASSLESGDDEQYF. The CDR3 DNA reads TGCGCCAGCAGCTTGGAGTCAGGGGACGACGAGCAGTACTTC.